The clone carrying this T cell receptor beta chain occurred once. The antigen is undetermined. Germline-derived CDR1 and CDR2 are LNHDA and SQIVND (reference sequence). The CDR3 is 16 residues long. V was clipped by 6 bases and J by 7 bases, with 21 bases between them. PCR used 60 Vbeta primers and 13 Jbeta primers. Sequencing was performed with immunoSEQ multiplex PCR; in TCRdb, only in-frame clones are kept and a portion is missing. Of roughly 100,000 clones listed, 60% to 85% are singletons. The record originates from a study of cytomegalovirus exposure and HLA in healthy donors. Notes on the study in general: Presence/absence analyses assumed roughly uniform sequencing depth across donors, which may not hold.

The source material was PBMCs. The receptor was isolated from a man aged 50 or older in good health and CMV-seropositive. The chain couples TRBV19 to TRBJ2-2; a possible D gene is TRBD2 (6 bases). DNA for the CDR3: TGTGCCAGTAGCAGATTTAGCGGTGTAGCCGGCGGGGAGCTGTTTTTT. Residues: CASSRFSGVAGGELFF.